These 16 T cell receptor beta chains share one sample of origin, sequenced in a study of blood T cell repertoires in COVID-19 (dated by TCRdb to the early 2020s). The method behind the library was the immunoSEQ multiplex PCR assay. Here the immuneACCESS table is served through TCRdb, limited to in-frame sequences with V and J called. Missing clones are a known gap in these copies; in checked studies unresolved V genes cover under half, and the rest lacks a known reason. The sample contains 30,000 to 40,000 clones, about 85% of them found a single time. Of the sample, 17% is held by the ten largest clones. Sample: peripheral blood. All receptors come from a woman aged 55-70 years with active COVID-19.

CDR3 region: CAVLMGAGDGELFF. CDR3 in DNA: TGTGCCGTGCTAATGGGGGCAGGGGACGGGGAGCTGTTTTTT. The V gene is TRBV6-5, the J gene TRBJ2-2, with D possibly being TRBD1 (6 bases). The V end lost 11 bases, the J end lost 7 bases, and 20 bases lay between the germline ends. CDR1 MNHEY and CDR2 SVGAGI come from the germline V gene. CDR3 length: 14 amino acids.

This rearrangement joins TRBV6-1 to TRBJ2-7; possible D gene TRBD2, 5 bases. This CDR3 region has 16 residues. Germline V gives CDR1 MNHNS, CDR2 SASEGT. Between the trimmed V and J ends, which lost 1 base and 2 bases, there was a span of 15 bases. CDR3 residues: CASSEGSRGGAYEQYF. CDR3 sequence (DNA): TGTGCCAGCAGTGAAGGATCCCGGGGTGGGGCCTACGAGCAGTACTTC.

Only a few counts were recorded for this clone. V gene TRBV3-1 (or the pseudogene TRBV3-2) combines with J gene TRBJ2-2; D ambiguous. The germline V gene encodes CDR1 LGHDT and CDR2 YNNKEL (reference sequence). The CDR3 consists of 13 residues. Trimming stripped 4 bases from V and 6 bases from J, with 9 bases between. The CDR3 DNA reads TGTGCCAGCAGCCCTGACATGGCCGGGGAGCTGTTTTTT. The encoded protein is CASSPDMAGELFF.

This sequence joins TRBV28 and TRBJ2-7; TRBD2 matches 7 bases. The CDR3 is 13 residues long. The trim removed 3 bases at V and 9 bases at J, leaving 8 bases unmatched. Germline values: CDR1 MDHEN, CDR2 SYDVKM. DNA of the CDR3: TGTGCCAGCAGTTTCGGGGGAGGGTTGGGGCAGTACTTC. It codes for CASSFGGGLGQYF.

V is TRBV5-1 and J is TRBJ2-5; D perhaps matches TRBD1 (5 bases). There are 14 residues in the CDR3. The germline CDR1 and CDR2 sequences are SGHRS and YFSETQ. V lost 4 bases and J lost 5, with 15 bases in between. CDR3 nucleotides: TGCGCCAGCAGCCCTCTAGGGGTTGGGGAGACCCAGTACTTC. Amino acids: CASSPLGVGETQYF.

CDR3 loop: CASSFTGESYNEQFF. Written as DNA, the CDR3 is TGCGCCAGCAGCTTTACAGGGGAATCCTACAATGAGCAGTTCTTC. The rearrangement uses TRBV5-1 and TRBJ2-1; TRBD1 agrees at 7 bases. The CDR3 runs to 15 residues. The V gene's germline CDR1 is SGHRS and CDR2 YFSETQ. The trim removed 2 bases at V and 1 base at J, leaving 3 bases unmatched.

The chain links TRBV18 to TRBJ2-7; 7 bases match TRBD1. Germline assignment: CDR1 KGHSH and CDR2 LQKENI. V shed 4 bases, J shed 5 bases, and the junction held 11 bases outside the gene matches. The CDR3 spans 15 residues. Here the CDR3 DNA reads TGTGCCAGCTCACGACAGGGTTCCAGTGGCAACGAGCAGTACTTC. Its protein is CASSRQGSSGNEQYF.

The V and J genes are TRBV21-1 and TRBJ1-2; the table calls TRBD1, which could not be checked here. TRBV21-1 is reported as a pseudogene. The CDR3 is 14 residues long. The chain's CDR3 is CASSKGGQGGGYTF. The CDR3 region has the DNA TGTGCCAGCAGCAAAGGGGGACAGGGAGGTGGCTACACCTTC.

The V call is TRBV13, the J call TRBJ2-3; TRBD2 aligns across 11 bases. The CDR3 is 16 amino acids. The V and J ends lost 6 bases and 5 bases, in that order; junction bases with no gene match: 10. Germline values: CDR1 PRHDT, CDR2 FYEKMQ (reference sequence). The CDR3 region is CASSQRTSGSGDTQYF. The DNA of the CDR3 is TGTGCCAGCAGTCAACGGACTAGCGGGTCGGGAGATACGCAGTATTTT.

Notes on this clone: At one boundary the junction diverges from the germline segment, which might be a read error. The chain recombines TRBV7-9 with TRBJ2-1; the match to TRBD2 covers 10 bases. CDR3 length: 13 amino acids. Germline assignment: CDR1 SEHNR and CDR2 FQNEAQ (reference sequence). The CDR3 loop is CASSLAGAHEQFF. CDR3 nucleotide sequence: TGTGCCAGCAGCCTAGCGGGAGCCCATGAGCAGTTCTTC.

This CDR3 is CATRRKLVNEQFF. Here the CDR3 DNA reads TGTGCCACCCGTCGAAAACTCGTGAATGAGCAGTTCTTC. The genes are TRBV21-1 and TRBJ2-1; TRBD2, the table's D call, was not compared with the DNA. TRBV21-1 is marked as a pseudogene. The CDR3 length is 13 residues.

This clone came up once. The chain employs TRBV27 and TRBJ1-1, with TRBD1 matching over 8 bases. Germline V lookup: CDR1 MNHEY, CDR2 SMNVEV (reference sequence). The CDR3 totals 14 residues. Trimming at V came to 6 bases and at J to 4 bases, leaving 7 bases not matched to a gene. This chain's CDR3 is CASRLDRVGTEAFF. Here the CDR3 DNA reads TGTGCCAGCAGGCTGGACAGGGTTGGCACTGAAGCTTTCTTT.

The V gene is TRBV27, the J gene TRBJ2-1; 9 bases are shared with TRBD1. CDR1 MNHEY and CDR2 SMNVEV come from the germline V gene (reference sequence). This CDR3 region has 17 residues. J lost 6 bases, V lost 0 bases, and 9 bases had no gene match. In nucleotides, the CDR3 is TGTGCCAGCAGTTTATCCCCCACAGGGGGCTGGGGCAATGAGCAGTTCTTC. Protein sequence: CASSLSPTGGWGNEQFF.

V is TRBV6-5 and J is TRBJ1-1; tentatively, D is TRBD1 (6 bases). Between the trimmed V and J ends, which lost 6 bases and 4 bases, there was a span of 18 bases. The CDR3 is made up of 15 amino acids. Germline CDR1 MNHEY, CDR2 SVGAGI. CDR3 protein: CASRRPGRGVTEAFF. The CDR3 DNA follows: TGTGCCAGCAGGAGACCAGGGAGGGGGGTCACTGAAGCTTTCTTT.

The CDR3 coding sequence is TGTGCCAGCAGCTACTTGAATGAGCAGTTCTTC. This gives the protein CASSYLNEQFF. The J gene is TRBJ2-1, the V gene TRBV5-6, with D unclear. V shed 3 bases and J shed 7 bases, with 5 bases lying between them. From germline, CDR1 is SGHDT and CDR2 YYEEEE. The CDR3 is 11 amino acids.

V usage is TRBV3-1 (or the pseudogene TRBV3-2) and J usage is TRBJ1-4; D is perhaps TRBD1 (6 bases). Germline CDR1 is LGHDT and CDR2 is YNNKEL (reference sequence). Trimming pared 3 bases from V and 10 bases from J, leaving 21 bases between. The CDR3 consists of 16 residues. CDR3 residues: CASSHEGTGLGGKLFF. The CDR3 DNA is TGTGCCAGCAGCCACGAGGGTACAGGGCTGGGCGGAAAACTGTTTTTT.